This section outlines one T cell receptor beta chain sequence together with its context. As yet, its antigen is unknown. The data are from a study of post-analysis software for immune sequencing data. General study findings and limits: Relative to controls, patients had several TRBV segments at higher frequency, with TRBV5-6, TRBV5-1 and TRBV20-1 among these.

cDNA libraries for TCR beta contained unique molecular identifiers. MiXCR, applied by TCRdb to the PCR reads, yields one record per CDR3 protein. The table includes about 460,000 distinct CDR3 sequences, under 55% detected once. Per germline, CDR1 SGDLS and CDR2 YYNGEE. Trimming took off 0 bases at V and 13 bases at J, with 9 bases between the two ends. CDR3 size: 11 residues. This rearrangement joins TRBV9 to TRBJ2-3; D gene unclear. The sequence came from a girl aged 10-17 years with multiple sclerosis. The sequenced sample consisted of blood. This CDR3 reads CASSVGVEKYF. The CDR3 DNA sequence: TGTGCCAGCAGCGTAGGGGTGGAGAAGTATTTT.